This TCR beta chain was profiled in a study of neurological immune-mediated disorders. Study findings and constraints: HTLV-1-associated myelopathy had the most TCR clonal expansion, while multiple sclerosis had the least, a level that fell below healthy controls.

It was from 2 million PBMCs stored at -80 C that the unsorted libraries were obtained. The cDNA was synthesized by 5'RACE incorporating 10-nucleotide random UMIs. A single record per CDR3 protein comes from TCRdb applying MiXCR to the 5' RACE reads. The data contain roughly 62,000 distinct CDR3 sequences, 3% to 4% of them singletons. V was pared by 2 bases and J by 4 bases, with 9 bases between. The germline gives CDR1 SGHRS, CDR2 YFSETQ. This CDR3 has 13 residues. This clonotype occurred a few times. No antigen is known for it. The sample consisted of PBMCs. The chain recombines TRBV5-1 with TRBJ1-2; D gene uncertain. This TCR derives from a woman in her forties or fifties with multiple sclerosis. Written as DNA, the CDR3 is TGCGCCAGCAGCTTCGACACTATCTATGGCTACACCTTC. Residues: CASSFDTIYGYTF.